The clone carrying this T cell receptor beta chain was recorded a few times. Its specificity is not known. This record comes from a study of cytomegalovirus exposure and HLA in healthy donors. Findings of the study overall: TCR beta sequences reportedly predicted the HLA-A and HLA-B alleles of most subjects accurately.

In germline, CDR1 is SQVTM, CDR2 ANQGSEA. CDR3 length: 19 amino acids. V was clipped by 3 bases and J by 0 bases; unmatched bases: 19. Primers for the PCR totalled 60 Vbeta and 13 Jbeta. Some clones are missing from TCRdb's copy, which holds only in-frame ones; the method was immunoSEQ multiplex PCR. Among fewer than 150,000 clones listed, 65% to 85% were seen once. The specimen sequenced was PBMCs. The TCR originated in a man in his forties or fifties in good health and CMV-seronegative. V usage is TRBV29-1 and J usage is TRBJ1-1, with 7 bases fitting TRBD1. The CDR3 protein is CSVDDRVDRPTIMNTEAFF. In DNA, the CDR3 is TGCAGCGTTGACGACAGGGTAGACCGGCCGACAATCATGAACACTGAAGCTTTCTTT.